This TCR beta chain was sequenced during a study of T cell responses to AZD1222 COVID-19 vaccine. For the study at large: Combined were second doses at about 4 or about 12 weeks.

Study-wide findings and caveats: It should be noted that donors were predominantly white British and more often female, and clonal diversity was possibly underestimated. Sampled repertoires all dated from after the peak T cell response. Mapped onto spike, vaccine-associated CD4 TCRs spanned it and were dominant at 160-218 and 743-854.

The CDR3 spans 13 residues. CDR1 and CDR2 from the germline V gene are SSHAT and FNYEAQ (reference sequence). The V gene lost 2 bases and the J gene lost 1 base, with 5 bases spanning the gap. This table comes from immunoSEQ multiplex PCR, and its TCRdb copy is limited to in-frame clones, with some not included. The sample shows more than 100,000 clones, 85% to 95% of them seen only once. With respect to this clone: The antigen is unknown.

The sequence came from an adult in good health. The sequences come from peripheral blood, collected on day 0 of AZD1222 vaccination. The rearrangement joins TRBV7-7 to TRBJ1-1; D gene ambiguous. The CDR3 region has the DNA TGTGCCAGCAGCTTATTGGGGAACACTGAAGCTTTCTTT. Amino acid sequence: CASSLLGNTEAFF.